The 24 T cell receptor beta chains in this list originate from one sample, sequenced in a study of identical twins. One entry per CDR3 protein, called by TCRdb with MiXCR from the 5' RACE reads. The table shows some 560,000 distinct CDR3 sequences, with roughly 9.5% occurring only once. These data also featured in a second study, about yellow fever vaccine responses in identical twins.

The specimen was PBMCs. The receptor set was obtained from a woman aged 18 to 35 in good health.

The V and J genes are TRBV29-1 and TRBJ1-1; 7 bases fit TRBD1. Germline V gene data show CDR1 as SQVTM and CDR2 as ANQGSEA. Germline trimming cut 6 bases from V and 1 base from J; bases unmatched to any gene: 5. The CDR3 covers 13 residues. CDR3 bases: TGCAGCGTAGCCGGGACAGCGAACACTGAAGCTTTCTTT. Its translation is CSVAGTANTEAFF. Full variable domain (remainder filled in from reference TRBV29-1 and TRBJ1-1): SAVISQKPSRDICQRGTSLTIQCQVDSQVTMMFWYRQQPGQSLTLIATANQGSEATYESGFVIDKFPISRPNLTFSTLTVSNMSPEDSSIYLCSVAGTANTEAFFGQGTRLTVV.

A word on this clonotype: This may be a read error, as it is one base from a much larger clone. The chain has TRBV7-8 and TRBJ2-3, with TRBD1 as a possible D gene (6 bases). The CDR3 has 13 amino acids. Deletions cut 6 bases from V and 6 bases from J, with 13 bases between. Germline-derived CDR1 and CDR2 are SGHVS and FQNEAQ. The CDR3: CASRRDQGDTQYF. The CDR3, as DNA: TGTGCCAGCAGGAGGGACCAGGGGGATACGCAGTATTTT.

This clonotype turned up a few times. Here the CDR3 reads CASSKDRGYGYTF. The CDR3 bases are TGTGCCAGCAGCAAAGACAGGGGCTATGGCTACACCTTC. The genes are TRBV7-3 and TRBJ1-2, with 8 bases that match TRBD1. The V segment lost 5 bases and the J segment 4 bases; nucleotides outside the gene matches: 3. The CDR3 sequence is 13 residues long. Per germline, CDR1 SGHTA and CDR2 FQGTGA.

This clonotype was counted many times. The chain combines TRBV20-1 with TRBJ2-5; a possible D gene is TRBD2 (6 bases). The CDR3 sequence is 15 residues long. Germline CDR1 reads DFQATT; CDR2 reads SNEGSKA (reference sequence). Here the CDR3 DNA reads TGCAGGGGTTCGGGAGCTAGTGTTCTCCAAGAGACCCAGTACTTC. Amino acid sequence: CRGSGASVLQETQYF.

The sample holds many counts of this clonotype. This chain uses TRBV28 with TRBJ2-1; 7 positions match TRBD2. CDR1 and CDR2 (germline): MDHEN, SYDVKM. V lost 7 bases and J lost 6; bases outside the gene matches: 15. CDR3 length equals 16 residues. As DNA, the CDR3 is TGTGCCAGCACTCTCGCCCAGAGCGGGGCTACCAATGAGCAGTTCTTC. Translating it yields CASTLAQSGATNEQFF. The variable domain in full, with the rest retrieved from reference TRBV28 and TRBJ2-1, is DVKVTQSSRYLVKRTGEKVFLECVQDMDHENMFWYRQDPGLGLRLIYFSYDVKMKEKGDIPEGYSVSREKKERFSLILESASTNQTSMYLCASTLAQSGATNEQFFGPGTRLTVL.

This clonotype was recorded a few times. This sequence joins TRBV24-1 and TRBJ2-7; TRBD1 matches at 7 bases. Germline loops: CDR1 KGHDR, CDR2 SFDVKD. CDR3 length: 14 residues. V trimming: 7 bases; J trimming: 5 bases; junction bases outside the gene matches: 10. This CDR3 is CATSATGFVHEQYF. In nucleotides, the CDR3 is TGTGCCACCAGCGCGACAGGGTTTGTGCACGAGCAGTACTTC.

The V and J genes are TRBV27 and TRBJ2-1; D unclear. Trimming removed 6 bases at V and 0 bases at J, with 12 bases between. This CDR3 region has 15 residues. The germline V gene has CDR1 MNHEY and CDR2 SMNVEV (reference sequence). DNA for the CDR3: TGTGCCAGCAGAGGTGCCCAGAGCTCCTACAATGAGCAGTTCTTC. Its translation: CASRGAQSSYNEQFF.

On this clonotype itself: The germline gene is not matched at one end of the junction; a read error may be the cause. The chain uses TRBV7-7 and TRBJ2-5, with D possibly being TRBD2 (5 bases). CDR1 and CDR2 from the germline V gene are SSHAT and FNYEAQ (reference sequence). The CDR3 runs 13 residues. This CDR3 reads CASSLRRTETQYF. The CDR3 nucleotides are TGTGCTAGCAGCTTAAGGAGGACAGAGACCCAGTACTTC.

CDR3 loop: CASSPMTGANVLTF. CDR3 DNA: TGTGCCAGCAGTCCCATGACTGGGGCCAACGTCCTGACTTTC. V gene TRBV12-3 or TRBV12-4 combines with J gene TRBJ2-6; unclear D gene. There are 14 residues in the CDR3. V lost 5 bases to trimming and J lost 2 bases, with 7 bases between them.

This clonotype came up many times. J is TRBJ2-1 and V is TRBV6-5; perhaps TRBD2 as D (5 bases). Germline V gene sequence: CDR1 MNHEY, CDR2 SVGAGI. The ends were cut back, 5 bases at V and 9 bases at J, with 8 bases in the middle. This CDR3 region has 11 residues. The CDR3 DNA reads TGTGCCAGCAGTCCCCGGGGTGAGCAGTTCTTC. It specifies CASSPRGEQFF.

In this sample, this clonotype turned up many times. Germline is not matched at one junction end, which may reflect a read error. The rearrangement uses TRBV12-3 or TRBV12-4 and TRBJ2-7, with unresolved D. This CDR3 comprises 11 residues. This CDR3 reads CASSLVYEQYF. The CDR3 DNA reads as TGTGCCAGCAGCTTAGTCTACGAGCAGTACTTC.

This clonotype has just a few counts. The chain carries TRBV4-3 and TRBJ2-1; 8 bases are shared with TRBD1. V shed 1 base and J 7 bases; nucleotides not matched to a gene: 9. The CDR3 runs 16 residues. Germline CDR1 is LGHNA and CDR2 is YSLEER. The CDR3 bases are TGCGCCAGCAGCCAAGTGGGCGCAGGGGGCATAAATGAGCAGTTCTTC. Its protein product is CASSQVGAGGINEQFF.

This clonotype showed up many times. The rearrangement uses TRBV11-1 and TRBJ2-1, with D perhaps TRBD2 (5 bases). V lost 7 bases to trimming and J lost 0 bases, with 22 bases between them. Germline V gene sequence: CDR1 SGHAT, CDR2 FQDESV (reference sequence). This CDR3 spans 18 amino acids. CDR3: CASIPRTSEFISYNEQFF. Written as DNA, the CDR3 is TGTGCCAGCATTCCCCGGACTTCCGAATTCATCTCCTACAATGAGCAGTTCTTC.

The V and J genes are TRBV29-1 and TRBJ2-3; no definite D call. Germline V gene data show CDR1 as SQVTM and CDR2 as ANQGSEA. Trimming stripped 5 bases from V and 2 bases from J, with 11 bases between. The CDR3 length is 13 residues. The CDR3, as DNA: TGCAGCGTTCCGGACCGCTACACAGATACGCAGTATTTT. It codes for CSVPDRYTDTQYF.

Here the CDR3 DNA reads TGTGCCAGCAGACAAACAGGGGGCGCGTGGGAAAAACTGTTTTTT. Translating gives CASRQTGGAWEKLFF. The chain recombines TRBV12-3 or TRBV12-4 with TRBJ1-4; 9 positions match TRBD1. The length of the CDR3 is 15 residues. Trimming at V came to 6 bases and at J to 8 bases, leaving 10 bases not matched to a gene.

The sample holds many counts of this clonotype. This chain uses TRBV7-2 with TRBJ2-1; D gene unclear. Trimming removed 5 bases at V and 7 bases at J, with 21 bases between. Germline V gene sequence: CDR1 SGHTA, CDR2 FQGNSA. The CDR3 consists of 16 residues. The CDR3 DNA reads TGTGCCAGCAGCCCTAGGTGGTACCAAACACTTAATGAGCAGTTCTTC. Its translation: CASSPRWYQTLNEQFF.

This clonotype was seen repeatedly, ten times or more. This chain links TRBV4-3 with TRBJ2-7, with 10 positions matching TRBD2. The CDR3 runs 15 residues. In germline, CDR1 is LGHNA, CDR2 YSLEER. The trim removed 4 bases at V and 0 bases at J, leaving 3 bases unmatched. CDR3 sequence: CASSPGTSASYEQYF. The CDR3 coding sequence is TGCGCCAGCAGCCCCGGGACTAGCGCCTCCTACGAGCAGTACTTC.

This clonotype was counted ten times or more. The V and J genes are TRBV6-1 and TRBJ1-5, with 8 bases that match TRBD1. Trimming removed 7 bases from V and 0 bases from J; junction bases left unmatched: 5. Germline V gene lookup returns CDR1 MNHNS and CDR2 SASEGT. The CDR3 is made up of 15 amino acids. CDR3 nucleotide sequence: TGTGCCAGCAAACCCGGGACAGGTAGCAATCAGCCCCAGCATTTT. Encoded protein: CASKPGTGSNQPQHF.

This clonotype has more than one count but fewer than ten. V usage is TRBV2 and J usage is TRBJ2-2, with 8 bases that match TRBD1. The CDR3 has 17 amino acids. CDR1 is SNHLY and CDR2 is FYNNEI in the germline V gene. The V gene end was trimmed by 0 bases and the J gene end by 1 base; junction bases not matched to a gene: 4. CDR3 DNA sequence: TGTGCCAGCAGTGAAGCCGGGACAGGAAAGAACACCGGGGAGCTGTTTTTT. Its protein is CASSEAGTGKNTGELFF.

The rearrangement uses TRBV20-1 and TRBJ2-1; 8 bases are shared with TRBD2. V dropped 5 bases and J dropped 0; count of bases not matched to a gene: 3. The CDR3 totals 14 residues. The V gene's germline CDR1 is DFQATT and CDR2 SNEGSKA (reference sequence). For the CDR3, the DNA is TGCAGTGCTGAGACTAGCGACTCCTACAATGAGCAGTTCTTC. This sequence encodes CSAETSDSYNEQFF.

This clonotype was counted a few times. The chain links TRBV2 to TRBJ2-3, with D maybe TRBD1 (6 bases). CDR3 size: 16 residues. Germline-derived CDR1 and CDR2 are SNHLY and FYNNEI. The ends were cut back, 8 bases at V and 3 bases at J, with 21 bases in the middle. The CDR3 nucleotides are TGTGCCAGCTTTCCTAACTACAGGGTCTGGACAGATACGCAGTATTTT. Translation: CASFPNYRVWTDTQYF.

This clonotype was detected a few times. This sequence joins TRBV20-1 and TRBJ2-3; no definite D call. Trimming left V 3 bases short and J 6 bases short, with 10 bases between. The CDR3 totals 12 residues. Germline values: CDR1 DFQATT, CDR2 SNEGSKA (reference sequence). Written as DNA, the CDR3 is TGCAGTGCTAGTGACCCAGCCGATACGCAGTATTTT. Translation: CSASDPADTQYF.

The sample holds a few counts of this clonotype. The chain employs TRBV20-1 and TRBJ2-5, with TRBD2 matching over 8 bases. This CDR3 has 13 residues. CDR1 is DFQATT and CDR2 is SNEGSKA in the germline V gene (reference sequence). The ends lost 6 bases at V and 2 bases at J; junction bases unmatched: 5. The CDR3 spells CSAVLAEQETQYF. The CDR3 nucleotides read TGCAGTGCGGTACTAGCGGAGCAAGAGACCCAGTACTTC.

This clonotype turned up a few times. The chain carries TRBV27 and TRBJ2-2; 9 nucleotides match TRBD1. Germline assignment: CDR1 MNHEY and CDR2 SMNVEV (reference sequence). V lost 1 base and J lost 1; bases outside the gene matches: 7. The CDR3 has 18 residues. The CDR3 region is CASSLYLGQGRNTGELFF. DNA for the CDR3: TGTGCCAGCAGTTTATACTTAGGACAGGGGCGGAACACCGGGGAGCTGTTTTTT.